The 25 T cell receptor beta chains listed next were all sequenced from one sample in a study of control samples from healthy donors and cancer patients. Libraries were prepared by immunoSEQ multiplex PCR; TCRdb keeps only in-frame clonotypes and omits some of them. The sample holds 120,000 or so clones, more than 85% seen once. Source material: blood. These receptors originate from a woman younger than 35 in good health.

The chain carries TRBV24-1 and TRBJ2-1; TRBD2 is a possible D gene (6 bases). Germline V gene data show CDR1 as KGHDR and CDR2 as SFDVKD. V lost 5 bases and J 2 bases, leaving 15 bases between the germline ends. The CDR3 has 16 amino acids. The CDR3 is CATSALSGSPYNEQFF. In DNA, the CDR3 is TGTGCCACCAGTGCTCTTAGCGGATCACCCTACAATGAGCAGTTCTTC.

The chain uses TRBV5-8 and TRBJ1-5; 7 bases align to TRBD1. The J segment lost 4 bases and the V segment lost 1 base, leaving 8 bases of the junction unmatched. The CDR3 sequence is 16 residues long. CDR1 is SGHTS and CDR2 is YDEGEE in the germline V gene. The CDR3 spells CASSLLARDRNQPQHF. The CDR3 DNA reads as TGTGCCAGCAGCTTGTTAGCCCGGGACAGAAATCAGCCCCAGCATTTT. The full variable domain, its missing parts supplied by reference TRBV5-8 and TRBJ1-5, is EAGVTQSPTHLIKTRGQQATLRCSPISGHTSVYWYQQALGLGLQFLLWYDEGEERNRGNFPPRFSGRQFPNYSSELNVNALELEDSALYLCASSLLARDRNQPQHFGDGTRLSIL.

The chain is built from TRBV19 and TRBJ2-3, with 7 positions matching TRBD1. Germline CDR1 and CDR2: LNHDA and SQIVND (reference sequence). V dropped 4 bases and J dropped 7; count of bases not matched to a gene: 14. CDR3 length equals 16 residues. The CDR3 sequence is CASSTRGLGNQNTQYF. The CDR3, as DNA: TGTGCCAGTAGTACTAGGGGGCTGGGGAACCAAAATACGCAGTATTTT.

CDR3 sequence reads: CASSLGQGTPYF. The CDR3 region has the DNA TGTGCCAGCAGCTTAGGACAGGGTACTCCGTACTTC. The chain links TRBV7-9 to TRBJ2-5; 7 nucleotides line up with TRBD1. CDR3 size: 12 residues. Germline V gene lookup returns CDR1 SEHNR and CDR2 FQNEAQ (reference sequence). V lost 1 base to trimming and J lost 13 bases; unmatched junction nucleotides: 6.

The chain recombines TRBV5-8 with TRBJ2-7; D is uncertain. The V gene lost 1 base and the J gene lost 3 bases, with 11 bases spanning the gap. This CDR3 is 14 amino acids long. Germline lookup yields CDR1 SGHTS and CDR2 YDEGEE. The CDR3 bases are TGTGCCAGCAGCTTGCAGCCAGCTGTCTACGAGCAGTACTTC. Its translation is CASSLQPAVYEQYF.

The chain is built from TRBV5-6 and TRBJ1-1; no definite D call. The V end was cut by 0 bases, the J end by 5 bases, with 8 bases between. The length of the CDR3 is 13 residues. The V gene's germline CDR1 is SGHDT and CDR2 YYEEEE. The CDR3 region has the DNA TGTGCCAGCAGCTTGGTTGGAAAGACTGAAGCTTTCTTT. It translates to CASSLVGKTEAFF.

This chain connects TRBV18 to TRBJ1-5; D remains ambiguous. The CDR3 spans 13 residues. Trimming shortened V by 6 bases and J by 2 bases, and 8 bases separated the two germline ends. In germline, CDR1 is KGHSH, CDR2 LQKENI. The CDR3 here is CASSEGGNQPQHF. Here the CDR3 DNA reads TGTGCCAGCTCGGAGGGAGGCAATCAGCCCCAGCATTTT.

CDR3 bases: TGTGCCAGCAGTTACTCAGGGACAGACAACAATGAGCAGTTCTTC. Translation gives CASSYSGTDNNEQFF. The chain joins TRBV6-5 to TRBJ2-1, with 7 nucleotides matching TRBD1. Losses at the gene ends were 0 bases for V and 5 bases for J; bases not matched to a gene: 4. Germline-derived CDR1 and CDR2 are MNHEY and SVGAGI. The CDR3 has 15 amino acids.

V usage is TRBV28 and J usage is TRBJ1-1, with a tentative D call TRBD1 (5 bases). CDR1 and CDR2 from the germline V gene are MDHEN and SYDVKM. The CDR3 contains 12 residues. Trimming removed 6 bases at V and 10 bases at J, with 15 bases between. CDR3 in amino acids: CASSQSGLGAFF. DNA for the CDR3: TGTGCCAGCAGCCAATCAGGGTTGGGAGCTTTCTTT. The whole variable domain, remainder taken from reference TRBV28 and TRBJ1-1, is DVKVTQSSRYLVKRTGEKVFLECVQDMDHENMFWYRQDPGLGLRLIYFSYDVKMKEKGDIPEGYSVSREKKERFSLILESASTNQTSMYLCASSQSGLGAFFGQGTRLTVV.

The sample holds one count of this clone. The genes are TRBV19 and TRBJ1-1; 9 bases match TRBD1. The V gene's germline CDR1 is LNHDA and CDR2 SQIVND (reference sequence). Unmatched junction bases numbered 8, after V lost 5 bases and J lost 4 bases. The CDR3 is made up of 15 amino acids. Written as DNA, the CDR3 is TGTGCCAGTAGTCGGGACAGGGAGGGCGCCACTGAAGCTTTCTTT. Its protein product is CASSRDREGATEAFF.

The V and J genes are TRBV5-4 and TRBJ1-5, with D perhaps matching TRBD1 (6 bases). The CDR3 is 13 amino acids. CDR1 and CDR2 (germline): SGHNT, YYREEE (reference sequence). V gave up 5 bases and J gave up 6 bases, with 12 bases separating them. The CDR3 nucleotides read TGTGCCAGCAGTCAGGGGCGAGCTCAGCCCCAGCATTTT. Protein product: CASSQGRAQPQHF. Full variable domain (outside the CDR3, taken from reference TRBV5-4 and TRBJ1-5): ETGVTQSPTHLIKTRGQQVTLRCSSQSGHNTVSWYQQALGQGPQFIFQYYREEENGRGNFPPRFSGLQFPNYSSELNVNALELDDSALYLCASSQGRAQPQHFGDGTRLSIL.

The chain employs TRBV27 and TRBJ1-5; 7 nucleotides line up with TRBD1. Germline trimming cut 5 bases from V and 4 bases from J; bases unmatched to any gene: 20. The CDR3 consists of 19 residues. The V gene's germline CDR1 is MNHEY and CDR2 SMNVEV (reference sequence). The CDR3 DNA reads as TGTGCCAGCAGTAGACAGGGCTTCGTGGGGGAGGGTGGAAATCAGCCCCAGCATTTT. It specifies CASSRQGFVGEGGNQPQHF.

This clone has just one count. The chain links TRBV2 to TRBJ2-7; D possibly corresponds to TRBD1 (5 bases). Between the trimmed V and J ends, which lost 3 bases and 0 bases, there was a span of 15 bases. The CDR3 covers 16 residues. Germline V gene data show CDR1 as SNHLY and CDR2 as FYNNEI. In DNA form, the CDR3 reads TGTGCCAGCAGTGATGGATGGGGCGGCAGCTCCTACGAGCAGTACTTC. Amino acids: CASSDGWGGSSYEQYF.

The genes are TRBV11-2 and TRBJ2-7; no clear D gene. Germline CDR1 SGHAT, CDR2 FQNNGV. This CDR3 contains 13 residues. Trimming took off 10 bases at V and 1 base at J, with 14 bases between the two ends. The CDR3 region is CATAGLVSYEQYF. As DNA, the CDR3 is TGTGCCACTGCCGGGCTAGTATCCTACGAGCAGTACTTC.

The chain recombines TRBV15 with TRBJ2-5, with a weak D call TRBD2 (5 bases). The CDR3 has 16 amino acids. Germline assignment: CDR1 LNHNV and CDR2 YYDKDF (reference sequence). V was shortened by 3 bases and J by 2 bases, with 16 bases between the two germline ends. This CDR3 is CATSRGLWGAQETQYF. The CDR3 region has the DNA TGTGCCACCAGCAGGGGATTATGGGGAGCTCAAGAGACCCAGTACTTC.

The V and J genes are TRBV7-2 and TRBJ1-5; D gene uncertain. V shed 5 bases and J shed 6 bases, with 17 bases lying between them. Germline V gene data show CDR1 as SGHTA and CDR2 as FQGNSA. The CDR3 length is 15 residues. This chain's CDR3 is CASSLSGTGSQPQHF. The CDR3 DNA reads as TGTGCCAGCAGCCTGAGCGGTACGGGGAGTCAGCCCCAGCATTTT.

In DNA, the CDR3 is TGTGCCAGCAGCCCCCTAGCGTACGAGCAGTACTTC. This sequence encodes CASSPLAYEQYF. The chain combines TRBV7-2 with TRBJ2-7; a weak D match, TRBD2 (6 bases). V dropped 5 bases and J dropped 4 bases, with 9 bases sitting between them. Germline CDR1 is SGHTA and CDR2 is FQGNSA. This CDR3 spans 12 amino acids.

V and J are TRBV30 and TRBJ1-1; D may be TRBD1 (5 bases). This CDR3 has 12 residues. Germline CDR1 is GTSNPN and CDR2 is SVGIG (reference sequence). V lost 2 bases and J 4 bases, leaving 8 bases between the germline ends. The CDR3 here is CAWSSGGTEAFF. For the CDR3, the DNA is TGTGCCTGGAGTTCGGGGGGCACTGAAGCTTTCTTT.

This clone was detected only a few times. V gene TRBV30 combines with J gene TRBJ2-2; 7 positions match TRBD1. The CDR3 has 16 residues. Germline V gives CDR1 GTSNPN, CDR2 SVGIG (reference sequence). The ends lost 3 bases at V and 6 bases at J; junction bases unmatched: 13. Written as DNA, the CDR3 is TGTGCCTGGAGCGGCCTAACAGGGGTTGGCCCCGGGGAGCTGTTTTTT. This codes for CAWSGLTGVGPGELFF.

A single count supports this clone. The chain carries TRBV24-1 and TRBJ2-1; the D gene is possibly TRBD2 (6 bases). This CDR3 is 18 amino acids long. V shed 1 base and J shed 0 bases, with 15 bases lying between them. The germline gives CDR1 KGHDR, CDR2 SFDVKD. CDR3 protein: CATSDLVGGPGSYNEQFF. In DNA form, the CDR3 reads TGTGCCACCAGTGATTTAGTAGGAGGGCCCGGCTCCTACAATGAGCAGTTCTTC.

The rearrangement uses TRBV16 and TRBJ1-6; maybe TRBD1 (6 bases). Trimming cost V 0 bases and J 10 bases, with 19 bases left between them. Germline CDR1 and CDR2: KGHSY and FQNENV. The CDR3 covers 17 residues. CDR3 sequence: CASSQSSSYRVLSPLHF. The DNA for the CDR3 is TGTGCCAGCAGCCAATCGAGTTCGTACAGGGTTTTATCACCCCTCCACTTT.

V and J are TRBV19 and TRBJ2-3; D remains ambiguous. CDR1 is LNHDA and CDR2 is SQIVND in the germline V gene (reference sequence). The CDR3 length is 14 residues. The V and J ends lost 2 bases and 2 bases respectively, with 8 bases between them. CDR3 protein: CASSILATTDTQYF. Written as DNA, the CDR3 is TGTGCCAGTAGTATATTAGCTACCACAGATACGCAGTATTTT.

The chain is built from TRBV6-2 or TRBV6-3 and TRBJ2-5; D may correspond to TRBD1 or TRBD2 (7 bases each). The V gene lost 5 bases and the J gene lost 2 bases, with 15 bases spanning the gap. The CDR3 runs to 15 residues. The germline V gene has CDR1 MNHEY and CDR2 SVGEGT. The CDR3 DNA follows: TGTGCCAGCAGTCAGGGGGGGGCGAGTCAAGAGACCCAGTACTTC. Encoded protein: CASSQGGASQETQYF.

This chain joins TRBV6-6 and TRBJ1-1; the D gene is possibly TRBD1 (6 bases). The V gene's germline CDR1 is MNHNY and CDR2 SVGAGI (reference sequence). This CDR3 is built from 14 residues. V gave up 4 bases and J gave up 12 bases, with 21 bases separating them. Here the CDR3 DNA reads TGTGCCAGCAGTTCCCCGACACAGGCAACAGGGTCTTTCTTT. This codes for CASSSPTQATGSFF.

CDR3 loop: CASSTSGTGYEKLFF. CDR3 in DNA: TGTGCCAGCAGCACCTCCGGGACAGGGTATGAAAAACTGTTTTTT. The genes are TRBV9 and TRBJ1-4; 9 nucleotides match TRBD1. Germline lookup yields CDR1 SGDLS and CDR2 YYNGEE. CDR3 length: 15 amino acids. Germline trimming cut 4 bases from V and 6 bases from J; bases unmatched to any gene: 7.